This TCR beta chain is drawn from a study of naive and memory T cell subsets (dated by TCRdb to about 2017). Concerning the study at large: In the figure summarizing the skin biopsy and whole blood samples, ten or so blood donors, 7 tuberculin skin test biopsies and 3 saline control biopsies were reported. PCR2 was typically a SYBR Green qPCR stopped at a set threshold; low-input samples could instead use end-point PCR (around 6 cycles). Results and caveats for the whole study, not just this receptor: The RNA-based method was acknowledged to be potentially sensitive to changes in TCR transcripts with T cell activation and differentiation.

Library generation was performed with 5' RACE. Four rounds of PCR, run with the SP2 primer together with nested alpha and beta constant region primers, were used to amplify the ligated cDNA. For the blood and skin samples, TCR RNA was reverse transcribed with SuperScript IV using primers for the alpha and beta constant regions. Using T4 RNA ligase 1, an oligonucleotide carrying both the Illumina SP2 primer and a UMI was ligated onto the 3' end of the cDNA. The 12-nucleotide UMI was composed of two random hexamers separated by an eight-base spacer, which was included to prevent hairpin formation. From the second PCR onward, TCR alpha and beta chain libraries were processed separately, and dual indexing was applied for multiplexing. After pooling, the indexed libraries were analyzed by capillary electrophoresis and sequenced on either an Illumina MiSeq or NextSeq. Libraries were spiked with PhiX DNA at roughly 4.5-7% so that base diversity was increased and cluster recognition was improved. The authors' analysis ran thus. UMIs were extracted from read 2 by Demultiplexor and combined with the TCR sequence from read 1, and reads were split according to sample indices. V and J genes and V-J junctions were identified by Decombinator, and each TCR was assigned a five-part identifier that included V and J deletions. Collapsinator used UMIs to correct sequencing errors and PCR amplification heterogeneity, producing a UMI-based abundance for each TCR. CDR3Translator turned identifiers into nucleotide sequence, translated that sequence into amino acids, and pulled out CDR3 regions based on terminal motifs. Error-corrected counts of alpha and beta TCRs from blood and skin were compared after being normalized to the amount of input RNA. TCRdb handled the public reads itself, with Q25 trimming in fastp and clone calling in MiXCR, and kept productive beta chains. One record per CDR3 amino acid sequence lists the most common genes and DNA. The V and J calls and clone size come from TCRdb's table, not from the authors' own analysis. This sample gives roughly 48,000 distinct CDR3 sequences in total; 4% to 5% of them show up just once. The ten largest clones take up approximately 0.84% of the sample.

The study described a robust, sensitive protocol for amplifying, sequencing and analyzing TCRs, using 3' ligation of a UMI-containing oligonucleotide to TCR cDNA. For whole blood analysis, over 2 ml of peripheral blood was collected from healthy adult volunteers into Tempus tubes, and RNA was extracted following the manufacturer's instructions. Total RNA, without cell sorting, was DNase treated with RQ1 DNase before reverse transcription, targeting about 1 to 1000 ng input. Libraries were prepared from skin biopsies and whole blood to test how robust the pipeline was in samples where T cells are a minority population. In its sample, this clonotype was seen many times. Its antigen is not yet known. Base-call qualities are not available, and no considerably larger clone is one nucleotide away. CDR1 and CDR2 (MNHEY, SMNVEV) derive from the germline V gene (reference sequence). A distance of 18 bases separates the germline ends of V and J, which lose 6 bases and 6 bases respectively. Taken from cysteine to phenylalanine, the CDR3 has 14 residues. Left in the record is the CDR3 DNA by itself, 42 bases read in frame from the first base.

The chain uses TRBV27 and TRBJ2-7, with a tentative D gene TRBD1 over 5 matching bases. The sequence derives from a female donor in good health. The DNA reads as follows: TGTGCCAGCAGCCTACAATCTACAGGTGCCGAGCAGTACTTC. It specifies CASSLQSTGAEQYF.